This T cell receptor (beta chain) originates from a study of blood T cell repertoires in COVID-19. Overall study: Acute-phase and convalescent COVID-19 samples originated in the United States, Italy and Spain. Sources were T cells, B-cell-depleted T cells, or PBMCs; the material itself was cDNA or gDNA.

Germline loops: CDR1 SEHNR, CDR2 FQNEAQ (reference sequence). The CDR3 extends over 15 amino acids. V lost 2 bases and J lost 3, with 10 bases in between. In the original workflow: For nucleated cells, counts were estimated from reference gene primer amplification. Clones were read by immunoSEQ multiplex PCR, and TCRdb kept only the in-frame ones, dropping some. V and J calls and clone size follow that table, whereas D and trimming were derived from the DNA. The profile covers 180,000 or so clones, with more than 75% appearing a single time and roughly 20% taken by the ten largest. The rearrangement links TRBV7-9 to TRBJ2-2; TRBD1 is a possible D gene (5 bases). The sequence came from a person aged 70 to 80 with COVID-19, enrolled during active disease. Source material: peripheral blood. The CDR3 DNA is TGTGCCAGCAGCTTACAGGGTCCCGACACCGGGGAGCTGTTTTTT. This gives the protein CASSLQGPDTGELFF.